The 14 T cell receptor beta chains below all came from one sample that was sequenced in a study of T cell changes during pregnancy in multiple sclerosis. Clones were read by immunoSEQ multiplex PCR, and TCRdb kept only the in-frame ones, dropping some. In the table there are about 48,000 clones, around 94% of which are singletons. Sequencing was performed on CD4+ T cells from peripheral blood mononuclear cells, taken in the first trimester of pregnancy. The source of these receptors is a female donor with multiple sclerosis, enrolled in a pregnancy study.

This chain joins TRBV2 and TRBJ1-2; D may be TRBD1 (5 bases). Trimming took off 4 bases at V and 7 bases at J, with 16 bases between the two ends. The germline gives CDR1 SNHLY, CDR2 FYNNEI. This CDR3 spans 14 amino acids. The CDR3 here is CASSGSRDLLGYTF. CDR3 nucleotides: TGTGCCAGCAGTGGTTCGCGGGACCTCCTTGGCTACACCTTC.

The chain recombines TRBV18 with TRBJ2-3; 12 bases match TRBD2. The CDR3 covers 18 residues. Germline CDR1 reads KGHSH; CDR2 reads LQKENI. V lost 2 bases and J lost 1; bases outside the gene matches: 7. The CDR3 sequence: CASSPRASGGARTDTQYF. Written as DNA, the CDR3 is TGTGCCAGCTCACCAAGGGCTAGCGGGGGGGCTCGCACAGATACGCAGTATTTT.

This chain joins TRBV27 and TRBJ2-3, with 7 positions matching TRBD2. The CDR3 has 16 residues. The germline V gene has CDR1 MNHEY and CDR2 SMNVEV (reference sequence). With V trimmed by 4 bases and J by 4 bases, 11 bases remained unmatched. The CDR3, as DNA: TGTGCCAGCAGTTACAGCAGGGTCACTAGCGCAGATACGCAGTATTTT. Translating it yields CASSYSRVTSADTQYF.

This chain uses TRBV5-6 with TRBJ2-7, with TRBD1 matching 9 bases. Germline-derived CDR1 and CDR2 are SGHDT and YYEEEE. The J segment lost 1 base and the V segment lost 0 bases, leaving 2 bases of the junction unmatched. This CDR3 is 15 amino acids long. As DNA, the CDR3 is TGTGCCAGCAGCTTGGCGGGACAGGGATCCTACGAGCAGTACTTC. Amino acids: CASSLAGQGSYEQYF.

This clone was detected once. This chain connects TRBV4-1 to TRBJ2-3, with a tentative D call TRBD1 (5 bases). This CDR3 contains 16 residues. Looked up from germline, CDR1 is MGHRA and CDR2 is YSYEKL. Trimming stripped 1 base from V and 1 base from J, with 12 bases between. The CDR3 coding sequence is TGCGCCAGCAGCCAAGGAACTTTAGGGGGCACAGATACGCAGTATTTT. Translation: CASSQGTLGGTDTQYF.

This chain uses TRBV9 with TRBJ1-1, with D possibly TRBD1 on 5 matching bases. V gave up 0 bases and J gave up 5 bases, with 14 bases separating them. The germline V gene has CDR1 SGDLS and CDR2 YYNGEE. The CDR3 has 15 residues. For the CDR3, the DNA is TGTGCCAGCAGCGTAGAGGCAGGCAAGGGGACTGAAGCTTTCTTT. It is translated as CASSVEAGKGTEAFF.

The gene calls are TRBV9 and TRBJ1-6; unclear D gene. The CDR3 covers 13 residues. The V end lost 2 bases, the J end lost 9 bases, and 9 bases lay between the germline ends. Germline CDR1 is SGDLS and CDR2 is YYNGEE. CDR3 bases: TGTGCCAGCAGCGTTGACGGGGTTTCACCCCTCCACTTT. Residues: CASSVDGVSPLHF.

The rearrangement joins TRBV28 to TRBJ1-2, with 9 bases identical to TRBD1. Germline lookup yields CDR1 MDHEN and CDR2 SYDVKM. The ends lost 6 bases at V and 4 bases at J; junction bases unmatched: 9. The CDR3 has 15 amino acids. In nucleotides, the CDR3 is TGTGCCAGCAGCCCTACCCTGGGACAGGGCTATGGCTACACCTTC. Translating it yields CASSPTLGQGYGYTF.

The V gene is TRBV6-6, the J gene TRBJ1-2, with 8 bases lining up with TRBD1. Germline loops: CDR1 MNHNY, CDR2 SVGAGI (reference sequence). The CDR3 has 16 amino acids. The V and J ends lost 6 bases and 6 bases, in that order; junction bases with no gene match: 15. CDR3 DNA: TGTGCCAGCAGCTCCCCTTCCTCAGGGGGCCGTCATGGCTACACCTTC. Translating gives CASSSPSSGGRHGYTF.

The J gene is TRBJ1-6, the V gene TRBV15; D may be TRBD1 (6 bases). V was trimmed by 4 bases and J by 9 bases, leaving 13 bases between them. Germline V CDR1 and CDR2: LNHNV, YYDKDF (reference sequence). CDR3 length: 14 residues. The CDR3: CATSNREVPSPLHF. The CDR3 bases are TGTGCCACCAGCAACAGGGAAGTACCTTCACCCCTCCACTTT.

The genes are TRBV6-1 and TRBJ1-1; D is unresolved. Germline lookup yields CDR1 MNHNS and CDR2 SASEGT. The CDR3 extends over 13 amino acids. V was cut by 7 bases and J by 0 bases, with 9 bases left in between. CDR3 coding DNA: TGTGCCAGCAACGGCGGAGTGAACACTGAAGCTTTCTTT. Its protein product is CASNGGVNTEAFF.

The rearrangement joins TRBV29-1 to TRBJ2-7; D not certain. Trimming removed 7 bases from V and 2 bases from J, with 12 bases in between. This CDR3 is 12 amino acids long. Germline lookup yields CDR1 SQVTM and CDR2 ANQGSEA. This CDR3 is CSAAAGTYEQYF. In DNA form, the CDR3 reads TGCAGCGCGGCGGCCGGTACCTACGAGCAGTACTTC.

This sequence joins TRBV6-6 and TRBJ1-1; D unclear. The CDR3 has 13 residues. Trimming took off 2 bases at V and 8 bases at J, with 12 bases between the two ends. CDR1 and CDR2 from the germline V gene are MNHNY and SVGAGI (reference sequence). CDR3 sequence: CASSYQTPPEAFF. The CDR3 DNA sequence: TGTGCCAGCAGTTACCAGACACCCCCAGAAGCTTTCTTT.

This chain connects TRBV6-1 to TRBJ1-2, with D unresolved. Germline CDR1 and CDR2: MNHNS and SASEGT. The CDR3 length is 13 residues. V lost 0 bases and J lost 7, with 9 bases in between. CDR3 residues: CASSEAGLGGYTF. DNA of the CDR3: TGTGCCAGCAGTGAAGCCGGGTTGGGTGGCTACACCTTC.